This is a list of T cell receptor beta chains from one sample in a study of identical twins. MiXCR, applied by TCRdb to the 5' RACE reads, yields one record per CDR3 protein. This table holds a few hundred thousand distinct CDR3 sequences, approximately 8.8% found once. Material for sequencing was naive T cells sorted from blood. These receptors all stem from a woman between 45 and 65 years old in good health. Each CDR3 is given with its conserved first and last residue. Each record gives: V gene, J gene, CDR3 protein.

v_call: TRBV5-1; j_call: TRBJ2-1; cdr3_aa: CASSFRTEGPDEQFF
v_call: TRBV5-5; j_call: TRBJ2-5; cdr3_aa: CASSPGVLQETQYF
v_call: TRBV24-1; j_call: TRBJ2-1; cdr3_aa: CATSDPAGPGGEQFF
v_call: TRBV20-1; j_call: TRBJ2-2; cdr3_aa: CSASRDGRQLGGELFF
v_call: TRBV7-8; j_call: TRBJ2-5; cdr3_aa: CASHSSEETQYF
v_call: TRBV6-5; j_call: TRBJ2-3; cdr3_aa: CASNRDRATDTQYF
v_call: TRBV4-1; j_call: TRBJ2-5; cdr3_aa: CASSQTGTPEETQYF
v_call: TRBV5-1; j_call: TRBJ2-5; cdr3_aa: CASSREGQETQYF
v_call: TRBV5-1; j_call: TRBJ2-3; cdr3_aa: CASSLDPSGEILNTQYF
v_call: TRBV7-8; j_call: TRBJ2-5; cdr3_aa: CASSQRQTPAQETQYF
v_call: TRBV21-1; j_call: TRBJ2-3; cdr3_aa: CASSKGLTSGLPSTDTQYF
v_call: TRBV12-5; j_call: TRBJ2-1; cdr3_aa: CASGPRGDNEQFF
v_call: TRBV5-1; j_call: TRBJ2-5; cdr3_aa: CASSKTSGQETQYF
v_call: TRBV6-4; j_call: TRBJ2-1; cdr3_aa: CASSSGGLSYNEQFF
v_call: TRBV14; j_call: TRBJ2-7; cdr3_aa: CASSQARRAYEQYF
v_call: TRBV19; j_call: TRBJ2-1; cdr3_aa: CASSIGGDYPYNEQFF
v_call: TRBV4-1; j_call: TRBJ1-1; cdr3_aa: CASSQVGGRNTEAFF
v_call: TRBV5-6; j_call: TRBJ1-6; cdr3_aa: CASSTPGRLNSPLHF
v_call: TRBV15; j_call: TRBJ1-2; cdr3_aa: CATSRGDRDYGYTF
v_call: TRBV29-1; j_call: TRBJ1-1; cdr3_aa: CSVPGTGGTEAFF
v_call: TRBV5-6; j_call: TRBJ2-5; cdr3_aa: CASSPGLAGEQETQYF
v_call: TRBV6-5; j_call: TRBJ2-7; cdr3_aa: CASSPRGQTYEQYF
v_call: TRBV12-3/TRBV12-4; j_call: TRBJ2-7; cdr3_aa: CASSLAVGELNEQYF
v_call: TRBV27; j_call: TRBJ2-7; cdr3_aa: CASSPAQDRYEQYF
v_call: TRBV2; j_call: TRBJ2-5; cdr3_aa: CASTRGGETQYF
v_call: TRBV5-1; j_call: TRBJ2-1; cdr3_aa: CASTPARSGYNEQFF
v_call: TRBV12-3/TRBV12-4; j_call: TRBJ2-3; cdr3_aa: CASRARTSGYTDTQYF
v_call: TRBV19; j_call: TRBJ2-1; cdr3_aa: CASNRGTENEQFF
v_call: TRBV12-3/TRBV12-4; j_call: TRBJ2-7; cdr3_aa: CASSPSGPGRYEQYF
v_call: TRBV3-1; j_call: TRBJ2-5; cdr3_aa: CASSSIGQIQETQYF
v_call: TRBV20-1; j_call: TRBJ2-1; cdr3_aa: CSASSGNTYNEQFF
v_call: TRBV3-1; j_call: TRBJ2-4; cdr3_aa: CASSPNQLAGGVQYF
v_call: TRBV12-3/TRBV12-4; j_call: TRBJ2-1; cdr3_aa: CASSPGTSDYYNEQFF
v_call: TRBV7-6; j_call: TRBJ2-7; cdr3_aa: CASSSPATMSSYEQYF
v_call: TRBV30; j_call: TRBJ2-2; cdr3_aa: CALTSGSTGELFF
v_call: TRBV29-1; j_call: TRBJ1-2; cdr3_aa: CSVTGGSGYTF
v_call: TRBV20-1; j_call: TRBJ1-1; cdr3_aa: CSAKRERGNTEAFF
v_call: TRBV29-1; j_call: TRBJ2-3; cdr3_aa: CSGGGGADTQYF
v_call: TRBV2; j_call: TRBJ2-5; cdr3_aa: CASSRGGMGETQYF
v_call: TRBV13; j_call: TRBJ2-1; cdr3_aa: CASSLGTSGTYNEQFF
v_call: TRBV3-1; j_call: TRBJ1-2; cdr3_aa: CASSQVAGGIYGYTF
v_call: TRBV5-4; j_call: TRBJ2-5; cdr3_aa: CASSHLDRVQETQYF
v_call: TRBV12-3/TRBV12-4; j_call: TRBJ2-5; cdr3_aa: CASSWAGEETQYF
v_call: TRBV5-1; j_call: TRBJ2-5; cdr3_aa: CASRSREETQYF
v_call: TRBV20-1; j_call: TRBJ2-3; cdr3_aa: CSARVGTGDSAQYF
v_call: TRBV14; j_call: TRBJ2-3; cdr3_aa: CASSQVVPDTQYF
v_call: TRBV5-5; j_call: TRBJ1-1; cdr3_aa: CASSPLSNTEAFF
v_call: TRBV7-6; j_call: TRBJ2-1; cdr3_aa: CASSFGQGAGNEQFF
v_call: TRBV5-1; j_call: TRBJ2-2; cdr3_aa: CASSSTAGELFF
v_call: TRBV3-1; j_call: TRBJ2-1; cdr3_aa: CASSLRADSYNEQFF
v_call: TRBV7-9; j_call: TRBJ2-3; cdr3_aa: CASSLFGAGTDTQYF
v_call: TRBV30; j_call: TRBJ2-1; cdr3_aa: CASDSSSGTSGRDEQFF
v_call: TRBV9; j_call: TRBJ2-1; cdr3_aa: CASSATGTSGIVGEQFF
v_call: TRBV11-2; j_call: TRBJ2-3; cdr3_aa: CASSFAFTTTDTQYF
v_call: TRBV12-3/TRBV12-4; j_call: TRBJ1-5; cdr3_aa: CASSFGRRDQPQHF
v_call: TRBV7-9; j_call: TRBJ2-1; cdr3_aa: CASSLGRGARGEQFF
v_call: TRBV7-3; j_call: TRBJ2-1; cdr3_aa: CASSLGEAGNNEQFF